This is a list of T cell receptor beta chains from one sample in a study of blood T cells in healthy people across ages. Each CDR3 protein gets one entry after TCRdb re-called the 5' RACE reads with MiXCR. The profile shows around 1.7 million distinct CDR3 sequences, 28% of them singletons. Input material: blood. The receptors derive from a woman in her 30s in good health. CDR3s include the opening cysteine and the closing phenylalanine or tryptophan. D genes are given only for firm matches. The size entry is marked missing in some rows and otherwise reads once, few, many or a size class.

D gene: .
clone size: .
V gene: TRBV7-9
J gene: TRBJ1-6
CDR3 DNA: TGTGCCAGCAGCCCTAACAACATAGGCTCACCCCCCCACTTT
CDR3 protein: CASSPNNIGSPPHF

D gene: TRBD1
clone size: .
V gene: TRBV2
J gene: TRBJ2-1
CDR3 DNA: TGTGCCGGCAAGGCGACAGGGGGGTACAATGAGCAGTTCTTC
CDR3 protein: CAGKATGGYNEQFF

D gene: .
clone size: .
V gene: TRBV9
J gene: TRBJ2-1
CDR3 DNA: TGTGCCAGCAAACGGGAAAGCTCCTACAATGAGCAGTTCTTC
CDR3 protein: CASKRESSYNEQFF

D gene: TRBD2
clone size: .
V gene: TRBV28
J gene: TRBJ2-1
CDR3 DNA: TGTGCCAGCAGTTTACTAGCGGGGGGTCAAAGCTCCTACAATGAGCAGTTCTTC
CDR3 protein: CASSLLAGGQSSYNEQFF

D gene: .
clone size: .
V gene: TRBV29-1
J gene: TRBJ1-1
CDR3 DNA: TGCAGCCTTGCCGGGGAATTGAACACTGAAGCTTTCTTT
CDR3 protein: CSLAGELNTEAFF

D gene: TRBD1
clone size: .
V gene: TRBV9
J gene: TRBJ2-1
CDR3 DNA: TGTGCCAGCAGCGAGAGCTCGGGGACAGGGCTCAATGAGCAGTTCTTC
CDR3 protein: CASSESSGTGLNEQFF

D gene: .
clone size: many
V gene: TRBV2
J gene: TRBJ2-3
CDR3 DNA: TGTGCCAGCAGCGCTGTGGGAACAGATACGCAGTATTTT
CDR3 protein: CASSAVGTDTQYF

D gene: TRBD2
clone size: many
V gene: TRBV4-1
J gene: TRBJ2-5
CDR3 DNA: TGCGCCAGCAGCCACTTGGGACTAGCGGGGTCACAAGAGACCCAGTACTTC
CDR3 protein: CASSHLGLAGSQETQYF

D gene: TRBD1
clone size: .
V gene: TRBV2
J gene: TRBJ1-1
CDR3 DNA: TGTGCCAGCAGTACAAACAGGGGGTGGAACACTGAAGCTTTCTTT
CDR3 protein: CASSTNRGWNTEAFF

D gene: .
clone size: many
V gene: TRBV6-2/TRBV6-3
J gene: TRBJ2-5
CDR3 DNA: TGTGCCAGCAGTTACGGCAATAGGAGGCAGTACTTC
CDR3 protein: CASSYGNRRQYF

D gene: TRBD2
clone size: many
V gene: TRBV29-1
J gene: TRBJ2-3
CDR3 DNA: TGCAGCGCTGGAGCGGGGAGCACAGATACGCAGTATTTT
CDR3 protein: CSAGAGSTDTQYF

D gene: TRBD1
clone size: .
V gene: TRBV12-3/TRBV12-4
J gene: TRBJ2-4
CDR3 DNA: TGTGCCAGCACCGATGACAGGGGAGTGAACATTCAGTACTTC
CDR3 protein: CASTDDRGVNIQYF

D gene: .
clone size: once
V gene: TRBV20-1
J gene: TRBJ2-1
CDR3 DNA: TGCAGTGCTCGACAACCAAACGGGGTGACGGATGTGCAGTTCTTC
CDR3 protein: CSARQPNGVTDVQFF

D gene: TRBD1
clone size: .
V gene: TRBV28
J gene: TRBJ2-7
CDR3 DNA: TGTGCCAGCAGTTCCTCCGGGACAGGGATTATCTACGAGCAGTACTTC
CDR3 protein: CASSSSGTGIIYEQYF

D gene: TRBD2
clone size: few
V gene: TRBV20-1
J gene: TRBJ2-3
CDR3 DNA: TGCAGTGCTAGCGGGACTAGCGGGAGCACAGATACGCAGTATTTT
CDR3 protein: CSASGTSGSTDTQYF

D gene: TRBD2
clone size: many
V gene: TRBV20-1
J gene: TRBJ2-3
CDR3 DNA: TGCAGTGCTACTGGGACTAGCGGGAGTCCTACGCAGTATTTT
CDR3 protein: CSATGTSGSPTQYF

D gene: .
clone size: .
V gene: TRBV20-1
J gene: TRBJ2-4
CDR3 DNA: TGCAGTGCTAGACCCACAGGGTCAATCTATGAGCAGTACTTC
CDR3 protein: CSARPTGSIYEQYF

D gene: .
clone size: .
V gene: TRBV1
J gene: TRBJ1-1
CDR3 DNA: TGCACCAGCAGCCAAGACCCAAAAGGGGACGGAGCAGCTTTCTTT
CDR3 protein: CTSSQDPKGDGAAFF

D gene: TRBD1
clone size: many
V gene: TRBV5-1
J gene: TRBJ2-7
CDR3 DNA: TGCGCCAGCAGCTTCGGACAGGGAAAGGCCGAGCAGTACTTC
CDR3 protein: CASSFGQGKAEQYF

D gene: .
clone size: .
V gene: TRBV28
J gene: TRBJ2-5
CDR3 DNA: TGTGCCAGCAGTCCTAGGCGGACCCAGTACTTC
CDR3 protein: CASSPRRTQYF

D gene: .
clone size: few
V gene: TRBV20-1
J gene: TRBJ2-7
CDR3 DNA: TGCAGTGCTAGATCATCTAGGGGAAACCACCCTAATTCCGAGCAGTACTTC
CDR3 protein: CSARSSRGNHPNSEQYF

D gene: TRBD1
clone size: .
V gene: TRBV6-1
J gene: TRBJ1-5
CDR3 DNA: TGTGCCAGCAGTACCCGGGACAGGGGGGAAGGTCAGCCCCAGCATTTT
CDR3 protein: CASSTRDRGEGQPQHF

D gene: TRBD1
clone size: .
V gene: TRBV5-1
J gene: TRBJ1-1
CDR3 DNA: TGCGCCAGCAGCTTGGGACAGGGGCGGGAGAGCGCTGAAGCTTTCTTT
CDR3 protein: CASSLGQGRESAEAFF

D gene: .
clone size: few
V gene: TRBV15
J gene: TRBJ1-2
CDR3 DNA: TGTGCCACCAGCAGGGAGAGGGGCCATAGATTTGGTGGCTACACCTTC
CDR3 protein: CATSRERGHRFGGYTF

D gene: .
clone size: .
V gene: TRBV21-1
J gene: TRBJ2-7
CDR3 DNA: TGTGCCAGCAGGGAGACAGGTGCGGAAACCTACGAGCAGTACTTC
CDR3 protein: CASRETGAETYEQYF

D gene: .
clone size: .
V gene: TRBV2
J gene: TRBJ2-1
CDR3 DNA: TGTGCCAGCAGTGAATTTGAGCGGTCCTACAATGAGCAGTTCTTC
CDR3 protein: CASSEFERSYNEQFF

D gene: .
clone size: .
V gene: TRBV7-9
J gene: TRBJ2-3
CDR3 DNA: TGTGCCAGCAGCCCCGTTCGTGGGACTCCGGGCACAGATACGCAGTATTTT
CDR3 protein: CASSPVRGTPGTDTQYF

D gene: .
clone size: once
V gene: TRBV6-1
J gene: TRBJ1-2
CDR3 DNA: TGTGCCAGCAGTGAAGCGCGACAGGATGGCTACACCTTC
CDR3 protein: CASSEARQDGYTF

D gene: .
clone size: .
V gene: TRBV7-6
J gene: TRBJ2-6
CDR3 DNA: TGTGCCCGCAGCTTGGGGCAGCCTAATGGGGCCAACGTCCTGACTTTC
CDR3 protein: CARSLGQPNGANVLTF

D gene: .
clone size: .
V gene: TRBV12-3/TRBV12-4
J gene: TRBJ2-3
CDR3 DNA: TGTGCCAGCAGTTTCGAGACAGGCACAGATACGCAGTATTTT
CDR3 protein: CASSFETGTDTQYF

D gene: .
clone size: .
V gene: TRBV14
J gene: TRBJ1-2
CDR3 DNA: TGTGCCAGCAGCCAATTTCAGGGTAACTATGGCTACACCTTC
CDR3 protein: CASSQFQGNYGYTF

D gene: .
clone size: few
V gene: TRBV5-1
J gene: TRBJ2-5
CDR3 DNA: TGCGCCAGCAGCCCCGATACCGGGGCACAGGGAGAGACCCAGTACTTC
CDR3 protein: CASSPDTGAQGETQYF

D gene: TRBD2
clone size: few
V gene: TRBV7-8
J gene: TRBJ2-1
CDR3 DNA: TGTGCCAACTTAGCGGGGACCTACAATGAGCAGTTCTTC
CDR3 protein: CANLAGTYNEQFF

D gene: .
clone size: .
V gene: TRBV7-3
J gene: TRBJ2-3
CDR3 DNA: TGTGCCAGCAGCTTAACAGGAGAGCTCGATACGCAGTATTTT
CDR3 protein: CASSLTGELDTQYF

D gene: TRBD1
clone size: few
V gene: TRBV10-3
J gene: TRBJ1-2
CDR3 DNA: TGTGCCACACAGAGGGGGCTTAACTATGGCTACACCTTC
CDR3 protein: CATQRGLNYGYTF

D gene: .
clone size: .
V gene: TRBV12-3/TRBV12-4
J gene: TRBJ2-6
CDR3 DNA: TGTGCCAGCAGTCCCCCCCAGTCCAGGTCTGGGGCCAACGTCCTGACTTTC
CDR3 protein: CASSPPQSRSGANVLTF

D gene: .
clone size: few
V gene: TRBV7-9
J gene: TRBJ2-1
CDR3 DNA: TGTGCCAGCAGCTCCCGGACAGCGTACAATGAGCAGTTCTTC
CDR3 protein: CASSSRTAYNEQFF

D gene: .
clone size: .
V gene: TRBV20-1
J gene: TRBJ2-3
CDR3 DNA: TGCAGTGCTAGCGTTGGGGGCTGGACAGATACGCAGTATTTT
CDR3 protein: CSASVGGWTDTQYF

D gene: .
clone size: few
V gene: TRBV4-1
J gene: TRBJ2-5
CDR3 DNA: TGCGCCAGCAGCCAAAGACCCCCGGGGAACCAAGAGACCCAGTACTTC
CDR3 protein: CASSQRPPGNQETQYF

D gene: TRBD2
clone size: few
V gene: TRBV7-2
J gene: TRBJ2-1
CDR3 DNA: TGTGCCAGCAGCTTACTAGCGGGAGTGCAGTTCTTC
CDR3 protein: CASSLLAGVQFF

D gene: TRBD1
clone size: .
V gene: TRBV25-1
J gene: TRBJ2-2
CDR3 DNA: TGTGCCAGCAGCGGGACAGGGGGCCACGGGGAGCTGTTTTTT
CDR3 protein: CASSGTGGHGELFF

D gene: .
clone size: .
V gene: TRBV3-1
J gene: TRBJ1-1
CDR3 DNA: TGTGCCAGCAGCCAAGCGGCGGGGAACACTGAAGCTTTCTTT
CDR3 protein: CASSQAAGNTEAFF

D gene: .
clone size: .
V gene: TRBV9
J gene: TRBJ1-2
CDR3 DNA: TGTGCCAGCAGCGGTTGGAATGGCTACACCTTC
CDR3 protein: CASSGWNGYTF

D gene: TRBD2
clone size: .
V gene: TRBV20-1
J gene: TRBJ2-3
CDR3 DNA: TGCAGTGCTGGGGGGTCCGGGAGGGCCCATACGCAGTATTTT
CDR3 protein: CSAGGSGRAHTQYF

D gene: .
clone size: .
V gene: TRBV6-6
J gene: TRBJ1-6
CDR3 DNA: TGTGCCAGCAGGTACTCGGTCTCGGGTTCACCCCTCCACTTT
CDR3 protein: CASRYSVSGSPLHF

D gene: TRBD1
clone size: many
V gene: TRBV5-1
J gene: TRBJ2-7
CDR3 DNA: TGCGCCAGCAGCCCCCTCATAGATGAGGGGGCTTCCTACGAGCAGTACTTC
CDR3 protein: CASSPLIDEGASYEQYF

D gene: .
clone size: many
V gene: TRBV7-9
J gene: TRBJ1-5
CDR3 DNA: TGTGCCAGCAGCCAAGACAATCAGCCCCAGCATTTT
CDR3 protein: CASSQDNQPQHF

D gene: .
clone size: .
V gene: TRBV6-5
J gene: TRBJ2-7
CDR3 DNA: TGTGCCAGCAGCGAAACGGGACAATGGCACGAGCAGTACTTC
CDR3 protein: CASSETGQWHEQYF

D gene: TRBD1
clone size: many
V gene: TRBV29-1
J gene: TRBJ2-7
CDR3 DNA: TGCAGCGTTACAACCGGGACAGGGGGATTCGACGAGCAGTACTTC
CDR3 protein: CSVTTGTGGFDEQYF

D gene: .
clone size: few
V gene: TRBV7-3
J gene: TRBJ1-1
CDR3 DNA: TGTGCCAGCAGCCCGGGGGCAGGGCCGATGAACACTGAAGCTTTCTTT
CDR3 protein: CASSPGAGPMNTEAFF

D gene: TRBD1
clone size: .
V gene: TRBV20-1
J gene: TRBJ2-1
CDR3 DNA: TGCAGTGCTGGACCGGGACAGGGATCAGGTAGCGGTGAGCAGTTCTTC
CDR3 protein: CSAGPGQGSGSGEQFF

D gene: .
clone size: many
V gene: TRBV12-3/TRBV12-4
J gene: TRBJ2-7
CDR3 DNA: TGTGCCAGCAGTTTGGTACTGACTGACTACGAGCAGTACTTC
CDR3 protein: CASSLVLTDYEQYF

D gene: .
clone size: few
V gene: TRBV7-3
J gene: TRBJ2-7
CDR3 DNA: TGTGCCAGCAGCTCCTTAACCGCCGGGGGCCTTCTCAGCTCCTACGAGCAGTACTTC
CDR3 protein: CASSSLTAGGLLSSYEQYF